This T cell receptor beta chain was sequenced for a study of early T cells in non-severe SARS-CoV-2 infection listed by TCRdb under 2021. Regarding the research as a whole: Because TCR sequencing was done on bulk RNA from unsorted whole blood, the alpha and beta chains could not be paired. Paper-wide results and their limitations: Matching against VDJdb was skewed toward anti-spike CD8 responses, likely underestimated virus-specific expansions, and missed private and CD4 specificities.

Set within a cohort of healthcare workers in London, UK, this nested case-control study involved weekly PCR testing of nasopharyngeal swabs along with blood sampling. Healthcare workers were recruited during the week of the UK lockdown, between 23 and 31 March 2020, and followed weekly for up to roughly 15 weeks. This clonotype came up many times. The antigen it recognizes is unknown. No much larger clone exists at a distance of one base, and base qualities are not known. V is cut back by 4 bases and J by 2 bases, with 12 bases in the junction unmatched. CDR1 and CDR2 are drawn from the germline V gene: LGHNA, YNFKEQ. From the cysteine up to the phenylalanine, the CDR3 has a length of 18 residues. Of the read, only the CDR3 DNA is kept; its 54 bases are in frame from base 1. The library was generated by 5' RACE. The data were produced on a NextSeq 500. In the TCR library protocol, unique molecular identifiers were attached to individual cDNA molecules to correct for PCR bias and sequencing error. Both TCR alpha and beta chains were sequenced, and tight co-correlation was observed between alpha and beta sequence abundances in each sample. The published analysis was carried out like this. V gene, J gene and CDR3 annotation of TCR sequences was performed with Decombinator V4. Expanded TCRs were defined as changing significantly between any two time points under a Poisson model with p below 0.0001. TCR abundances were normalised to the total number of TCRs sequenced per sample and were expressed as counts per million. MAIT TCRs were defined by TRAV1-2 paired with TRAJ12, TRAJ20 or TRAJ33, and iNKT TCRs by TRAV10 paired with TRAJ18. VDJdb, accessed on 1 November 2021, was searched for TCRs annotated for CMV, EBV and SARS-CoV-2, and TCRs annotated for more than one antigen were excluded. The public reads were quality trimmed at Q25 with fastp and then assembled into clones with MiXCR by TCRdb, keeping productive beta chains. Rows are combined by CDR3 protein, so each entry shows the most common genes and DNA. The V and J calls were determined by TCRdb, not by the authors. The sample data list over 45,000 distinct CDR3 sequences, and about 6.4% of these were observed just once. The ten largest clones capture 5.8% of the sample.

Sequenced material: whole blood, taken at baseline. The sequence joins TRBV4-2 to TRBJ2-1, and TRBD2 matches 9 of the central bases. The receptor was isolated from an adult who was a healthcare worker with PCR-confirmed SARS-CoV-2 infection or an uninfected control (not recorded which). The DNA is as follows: TGTGCCAGCAGCCTACACCCTAGCGGGGCAAACACCTACAATGAGCAGTTCTTC. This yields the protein CASSLHPSGANTYNEQFF.